The rows below give T cell receptor beta chains drawn from one sample of a study of blood T cells in healthy people across ages. From the 5' RACE reads, TCRdb called clonotypes with MiXCR, one entry per CDR3 protein. The data show 900,000 to 950,000 distinct CDR3 sequences, with 29% seen just once and about 10% held by the top ten. This sample also appeared in a second study, on T cells of mothers and their children.

The sequenced material came from blood. All receptors come from a woman in her thirties or forties in good health. The CDR3 runs from the conserved cysteine through the conserved F or W. Each record gives: V gene, clone size, J gene, D gene, CDR3 protein, CDR3 DNA. The D gene is left open where the match is weak. Not every row has a clone size; where given, it reads once, few, many or a size class.

>TRBV4-2|many|TRBJ2-5|TRBD1
CASSQDRDSNQETQYF
TGTGCCAGCAGCCAAGATAGGGACAGCAACCAAGAGACCCAGTACTTC
>TRBV20-1|-|TRBJ2-5|-
CSASQGGAQETQYF
TGCAGTGCTTCCCAAGGGGGGGCCCAAGAGACCCAGTACTTC
>TRBV28|few|TRBJ2-7|TRBD1
CASSLGQGTYGQYF
TGTGCCAGCAGTTTGGGACAGGGCACCTACGGGCAGTACTTC
>TRBV7-2|many|TRBJ2-3|-
CASSFVSSTDTQYF
TGTGCCAGCAGCTTCGTCTCTAGCACAGATACGCAGTATTTT
>TRBV4-3|-|TRBJ2-1|-
CASSQDGQGWYNERFF
TGCGCCAGCAGCCAAGATGGGCAGGGGTGGTACAATGAGCGGTTCTTC
>TRBV3-1|-|TRBJ2-7|TRBD1
CASSRMTGFDNEQYF
TGTGCCAGCAGCCGCATGACAGGGTTTGACAATGAGCAGTACTTC
>TRBV6-2/TRBV6-3|-|TRBJ1-2|-
CASSWGGTGYTF
TGTGCCAGCAGTTGGGGGGGAACGGGCTACACCTTC
>TRBV27|many|TRBJ2-7|TRBD1
CASSRQGASYEQYF
TGTGCCAGCAGTCGACAGGGGGCCTCCTACGAGCAGTACTTC
>TRBV7-2|-|TRBJ2-5|TRBD2
CASGYQRGGRETQYF
TGTGCCAGCGGCTACCAGCGGGGGGGCAGAGAGACCCAGTACTTC
>TRBV4-1|many|TRBJ2-4|-
CASSQLTSGGPKNIQYF
TGCGCCAGCAGCCAATTGACCTCAGGGGGGCCCAAAAACATTCAGTACTTC
>TRBV28|-|TRBJ2-1|-
CASSRRYEQFF
TGTGCCAGCAGTCGCCGGTATGAGCAGTTCTTC
>TRBV6-5|few|TRBJ1-6|-
CASSRRGSIRYSPLHF
TGTGCCAGCAGCCGCCGGGGCTCTATTCGATATTCACCCCTCCACTTT
>TRBV18|-|TRBJ1-1|-
CASSGGQGTEAFF
TGTGCCAGCTCAGGGGGCCAGGGCACTGAAGCTTTCTTT
>TRBV28|-|TRBJ2-5|-
CASSLDQRVGETQYF
TGTGCCAGCAGTTTAGACCAGAGGGTTGGAGAGACCCAGTACTTC
>TRBV5-1|-|TRBJ2-3|-
CASSLPLMVGRSTDTQYF
TGCGCCAGCAGCTTGCCCCTGATGGTTGGCAGAAGCACAGATACGCAGTATTTT
>TRBV7-9|few|TRBJ2-2|TRBD1
CASSRTGHTGELFF
TGTGCCAGCAGCCGGACAGGGCACACCGGGGAGCTGTTTTTT
>TRBV7-6|many|TRBJ2-7|-
CASSFNSALEQYF
TGTGCCAGCAGCTTCAATTCGGCCCTCGAGCAGTACTTC
>TRBV20-1|-|TRBJ1-5|TRBD1
CSASIGAQGDQPQHF
TGCAGTGCTAGTATCGGCGCGCAGGGGGATCAGCCCCAGCATTTT
>TRBV6-6|few|TRBJ2-2|-
CASNFPSGELFF
TGTGCCAGCAACTTCCCCAGCGGGGAGCTGTTTTTT
>TRBV7-2|once|TRBJ2-6|TRBD1
CASTQGVGANVRTF
TGTGCCAGTACCCAGGGGGTTGGGGCCAACGTCCGGACTTTC
>TRBV5-4|-|TRBJ2-1|TRBD2
CASSLVASGGNNEQFF
TGTGCCAGCAGCTTGGTGGCTAGCGGGGGCAACAATGAGCAGTTCTTC
>TRBV18|-|TRBJ2-7|-
CASSPQENEQYF
TGTGCCAGCTCACCACAAGAAAACGAGCAGTACTTC
>TRBV5-5|few|TRBJ1-1|TRBD1
CASSLIRTGGWSTEAFF
TGTGCCAGCAGCTTGATACGGACAGGGGGCTGGAGCACTGAAGCTTTCTTT
>TRBV10-3|few|TRBJ2-2|-
CAISDPGNTGELFF
TGTGCCATCAGTGACCCGGGGAACACCGGGGAGCTGTTTTTT
>TRBV6-1|-|TRBJ2-1|TRBD1
CASSSRTGGSYNEQFF
TGTGCCAGCAGTTCCCGGACAGGGGGCTCCTACAATGAGCAGTTCTTC
>TRBV7-9|-|TRBJ1-2|TRBD1
CASSKGQGTSSGYTF
TGTGCCAGCAGCAAGGGACAGGGGACCTCCTCTGGCTACACCTTC
>TRBV9|few|TRBJ2-5|-
CASSAPLSGQETQYF
TGTGCCAGCAGCGCACCCCTTAGCGGACAAGAGACCCAGTACTTC
>TRBV12-3/TRBV12-4|many|TRBJ2-7|TRBD2
CASSSTSGGSNEQYF
TGTGCCAGCAGTTCCACTAGCGGGGGGTCAAACGAGCAGTACTTC
>TRBV7-2|many|TRBJ2-1|TRBD2
CASSLSGDYNEQFF
TGTGCCAGCAGCTTAAGCGGGGATTACAATGAGCAGTTCTTC
>TRBV7-2|few|TRBJ2-7|-
CASSLVAREYEQYF
TGTGCCAGCAGCTTAGTGGCCAGGGAGTACGAGCAGTACTTC
>TRBV12-3/TRBV12-4|many|TRBJ2-5|-
CASSLRRRETQYF
TGTGCCAGCAGTTTACGCAGAAGGGAGACCCAGTACTTC
>TRBV5-6|-|TRBJ2-1|-
CASSPGIAYNEQFF
TGTGCCAGCAGCCCTGGGATCGCGTACAATGAGCAGTTCTTC
>TRBV7-9|-|TRBJ2-3|TRBD2
CASSSRLANTDTQYF
TGTGCCAGCAGCTCAAGACTAGCGAACACAGATACGCAGTATTTT
>TRBV7-2|many|TRBJ2-5|TRBD1
CASSLMAGGLRETQYF
TGTGCCAGCAGCTTAATGGCAGGGGGTTTAAGGGAGACCCAGTACTTC
>TRBV27|few|TRBJ2-7|TRBD1
CASSPYDRADSSYEQYF
TGTGCCAGCAGTCCCTATGACAGGGCCGATTCCTCCTACGAGCAGTACTTC
>TRBV5-1|few|TRBJ2-3|-
CASSLDSGSTDTQYF
TGCGCCAGCAGCTTGGATTCGGGCTCCACAGATACGCAGTATTTT
>TRBV24-1|many|TRBJ2-5|-
CATSDSLGGKTQYF
TGTGCCACCAGTGATTCCCTGGGCGGAAAGACCCAGTACTTC
>TRBV5-1|-|TRBJ2-6|-
CASSRRGRAAGANVLTF
TGCGCCAGCAGCCGTAGAGGTCGGGCGGCCGGGGCCAACGTCCTGACTTTC
>TRBV27|-|TRBJ2-3|-
CASSLQDPSTDTQYF
TGTGCCAGCAGTTTGCAGGACCCGTCCACAGATACGCAGTATTTT
>TRBV15|-|TRBJ2-5|-
CATSKVVYEQYF
TGTGCCACCAGCAAAGTGGTCTATGAGCAGTACTTC
>TRBV29-1|-|TRBJ2-3|-
CSVGSNTDTQYF
TGCAGCGTTGGCAGCAACACAGATACGCAGTATTTT
>TRBV11-2|few|TRBJ1-5|-
CASSLWGGSNQPQHF
TGTGCCAGCAGCTTATGGGGGGGGAGCAATCAGCCCCAGCATTTT
>TRBV28|-|TRBJ1-4|-
CAGSFPAKGRGYEKLFF
TGTGCCGGCAGTTTCCCAGCGAAGGGGAGGGGATATGAAAAACTGTTTTTT
>TRBV7-3|-|TRBJ1-1|TRBD1
CASSLTPLGQGASEAFF
TGTGCCAGCAGCTTAACGCCCCTTGGACAGGGAGCCTCTGAAGCTTTCTTT
>TRBV7-2|few|TRBJ2-4|TRBD2
CASSLEVAGGPGGIIQYF
TGTGCCAGCAGCTTAGAAGTAGCGGGGGGGCCGGGAGGTATCATTCAGTACTTC
>TRBV27|many|TRBJ2-1|-
CASNRLDSYNEQFF
TGTGCCAGCAACCGCCTTGACTCCTACAATGAGCAGTTCTTC
>TRBV12-3/TRBV12-4|-|TRBJ2-1|TRBD2
CASSGTSGGLPYNEQFF
TGTGCCAGCAGCGGGACTAGCGGGGGGCTTCCCTACAATGAGCAGTTCTTC
>TRBV6-1|few|TRBJ2-1|-
CASSEAGPDEQFF
TGTGCCAGCAGTGAAGCGGGTCCCGATGAGCAGTTCTTC
>TRBV25-1|-|TRBJ2-1|TRBD1
CASSDAGTAINVQFF
TGTGCCAGCAGTGACGCAGGGACAGCTATCAATGTGCAGTTCTTC
>TRBV3-1|-|TRBJ2-1|-
CASSRSRLRNEQFF
TGTGCCAGCAGCCGATCAAGACTCCGAAATGAGCAGTTCTTC
>TRBV7-8|many|TRBJ2-3|-
CASSLRGRGTADTQYF
TGTGCCAGCAGCTTACGCGGCAGGGGGACTGCAGATACGCAGTATTTT
>TRBV28|-|TRBJ1-2|-
CASSLGGDFNYGYTF
TGTGCCAGCAGTTTAGGGGGGGATTTTAACTATGGCTACACCTTC
>TRBV5-1|-|TRBJ2-1|-
CASSLQGQAGPNEQFF
TGCGCCAGCAGCTTACAGGGGCAGGCGGGGCCGAATGAGCAGTTCTTC
>TRBV7-3|many|TRBJ1-6|-
CASSLQSSYNSPLHF
TGTGCCAGCAGCCTACAGAGCTCCTATAATTCACCCCTCCACTTT
>TRBV7-6|few|TRBJ2-3|-
CASSLGSTQYF
TGTGCCAGCAGCTTAGGGAGTACGCAGTATTTT
>TRBV3-1|many|TRBJ1-1|-
CASSPRTNTEAFF
TGTGCCAGCAGCCCCCGGACGAACACTGAAGCTTTCTTT
>TRBV7-8|few|TRBJ1-4|TRBD1
CASSLEYRQGHEKLFF
TGTGCCAGCAGCTTAGAATATAGACAGGGCCATGAAAAACTGTTTTTT
>TRBV11-1|-|TRBJ2-5|TRBD1
CASSLEETGGAAETQYF
TGTGCCAGCAGCTTAGAAGAGACAGGGGGCGCCGCAGAGACCCAGTACTTC
>TRBV6-2/TRBV6-3|-|TRBJ1-5|-
CASSQGYQPQQF
TGTGCCAGCAGTCAGGGGTATCAGCCCCAGCAATTT
>TRBV12-3/TRBV12-4|-|TRBJ1-1|-
CASSAASMNTEAFF
TGTGCCAGCTCCGCAGCTAGTATGAACACTGAAGCTTTCTTT